The 20 T cell receptor beta chains below come from one sample, sequenced in a study of blood T cells in healthy people across ages. With a J-beta primer mix and a sample-barcoded 5' primer, a second PCR ran about 7 to 12 cycles. A single record per CDR3 protein comes from TCRdb applying MiXCR to the 5' RACE reads. This table holds some 1.8 million distinct CDR3 sequences, about 39% found once. The material sequenced was blood. All receptors derive from a human donor in good health.

The chain combines TRBV6-2 or TRBV6-3 with TRBJ1-2; 7 nucleotides agree with TRBD1. CDR3 length: 15 residues. V was pared by 11 bases and J by 5 bases, with 17 bases of the junction left unmatched. The germline CDR1 and CDR2 sequences are MNHEY and SVGEGT. CDR3 sequence (DNA): TGTGCCTGTAGTCGGGCCGGGACAGCCGGTTATGGCTACACCTTC. Its protein product is CACSRAGTAGYGYTF.

The genes are TRBV5-1 and TRBJ2-1; TRBD2 is a possible D gene (6 bases). Between the trimmed V and J ends, which lost 4 bases and 7 bases, there was a span of 15 bases. The CDR3 contains 14 residues. CDR1 and CDR2 from the germline V gene are SGHRS and YFSETQ. The CDR3 protein is CASSRDSPRNEQFF. The CDR3 nucleotides read TGCGCCAGCAGCCGGGACTCGCCCCGGAATGAGCAGTTCTTC.

A few counts support this clonotype. Sequence at one end of the junction differs from germline and may be a read error. This rearrangement joins TRBV6-2 or TRBV6-3 to TRBJ1-2, with D unresolved. The germline V gene has CDR1 MNHEY and CDR2 SVGEGT. The CDR3 loop spans 17 amino acids. The CDR3 sequence: CASRRGTRAPRDYGNTF. DNA for the CDR3: TGTGCCAGCAGGCGAGGAACTAGGGCCCCCCGCGACTATGGCAACACCTTC.

This clonotype was counted a few times. This chain uses TRBV3-1 with TRBJ2-6, with D unresolved. The germline V and J ends were trimmed by 4 bases and 4 bases, with 14 bases remaining between them. The CDR3 is made up of 16 amino acids. Germline V lookup: CDR1 LGHDT, CDR2 YNNKEL (reference sequence). CDR3 amino acids: CASSPQRRTGANVLTF. In DNA form, the CDR3 reads TGTGCCAGCAGCCCCCAGAGGAGAACGGGGGCCAACGTCCTGACTTTC.

Ten or more counts support this clonotype. The genes are TRBV5-1 and TRBJ2-3; the match to TRBD2 covers 11 bases. The germline gives CDR1 SGHRS, CDR2 YFSETQ. The CDR3 runs 15 residues. Germline trimming cut 4 bases from V and 4 bases from J; bases unmatched to any gene: 5. The CDR3 reads CASSGTLAGADTQYF. The CDR3 DNA sequence: TGCGCCAGCAGCGGGACACTAGCGGGGGCAGATACGCAGTATTTT.

A note on this clonotype: One end of the junction fails to match germline, which may point to a read error. The V and J genes are TRBV5-1 and TRBJ2-7; TRBD1 matches at 7 bases. The CDR3 sequence is 14 residues long. The germline CDR1 and CDR2 sequences are SGHRS and YFSETQ. Here the CDR3 DNA reads TGCGCCAGCAGCCCCCAGGGGGAATCCTCCGAGCAGTACTTC. Protein sequence: CASSPQGESSEQYF.

The chain links TRBV5-1 to TRBJ1-2; D uncertain. V was cut by 0 bases and J by 8 bases, with 14 bases left in between. The CDR3 runs to 14 residues. CDR1 is SGHRS, CDR2 YFSETQ, per germline. CDR3: CASSLDPGSNGYTF. CDR3 bases: TGCGCCAGCAGCTTGGACCCGGGGAGCAACGGCTACACCTTC.

The chain carries TRBV4-2 and TRBJ2-1, with D possibly TRBD2 on 6 matching bases. In germline, CDR1 is LGHNA, CDR2 YNFKEQ. The ends were cut back, 1 base at V and 8 bases at J, with 15 bases in the middle. The CDR3 consists of 15 residues. CDR3 protein: CASSQALADFDEQFF. Written as DNA, the CDR3 is TGTGCCAGCAGCCAAGCACTAGCCGATTTTGATGAGCAGTTCTTC.

The rearrangement joins TRBV12-3 or TRBV12-4 to TRBJ2-3; 8 positions match TRBD2. The length of the CDR3 is 16 residues. The ends lost 5 bases at V and 2 bases at J; junction bases unmatched: 9. DNA for the CDR3: TGTGCCAGCAGTGCCCGGGGGGGACTACTCACAGATACGCAGTATTTT. This encodes CASSARGGLLTDTQYF.

The chain links TRBV2 to TRBJ1-5; D not certain. CDR1 is SNHLY and CDR2 is FYNNEI in the germline V gene. The V end was cut by 4 bases, the J end by 3 bases, with 10 bases between. There are 14 residues in the CDR3. The CDR3 DNA reads TGTGCCAGCAGTGTGCATTCGGACAATCAGCCCCAGCATTTT. It yields the protein CASSVHSDNQPQHF.

This clonotype was seen many times. The V and J genes are TRBV10-2 and TRBJ2-1; D is perhaps TRBD1 (6 bases). V was shortened by 6 bases and J by 7 bases, with 13 bases between the two germline ends. Per germline, CDR1 WSHSY and CDR2 SAAADI. The CDR3 runs 13 residues. The CDR3 is CASRQGGGNEQFF. CDR3 nucleotide sequence: TGCGCCAGCAGACAGGGTGGGGGAAATGAGCAGTTCTTC.

This rearrangement joins TRBV6-6 to TRBJ2-5; 8 bases line up with TRBD2. This CDR3 has 14 residues. Per the germline V gene, CDR1 is MNHNY and CDR2 is SVGAGI (reference sequence). The V segment lost 2 bases and the J segment 5 bases; nucleotides outside the gene matches: 4. CDR3 residues: CASSYRGGRETQYF. CDR3 sequence (DNA): TGTGCCAGCAGTTACCGGGGGGGCCGGGAGACCCAGTACTTC.

The rearrangement uses TRBV7-2 and TRBJ2-3; a possible D gene is TRBD1 (5 bases). The germline V gene encodes CDR1 SGHTA and CDR2 FQGNSA. V dropped 7 bases and J dropped 0 bases, with 11 bases sitting between them. The CDR3 runs to 14 residues. CDR3 protein: CASTHRTSTDTQYF. The CDR3, as DNA: TGTGCCAGCACCCACCGGACAAGCACAGATACGCAGTATTTT.

The chain couples TRBV7-9 to TRBJ1-1; TRBD1 is a possible D gene (5 bases). This CDR3 spans 17 amino acids. Germline lookup yields CDR1 SEHNR and CDR2 FQNEAQ (reference sequence). V gave up 5 bases and J gave up 5 bases, with 24 bases separating them. This CDR3 is CASSARRPGVGETEAFF. The CDR3 nucleotides are TGTGCCAGCAGCGCCCGGCGACCGGGGGTTGGGGAGACTGAAGCTTTCTTT. Full variable domain (outside the CDR3, taken from reference TRBV7-9 and TRBJ1-1): DTGVSQNPRHKITKRGQNVTFRCDPISEHNRLYWYRQTLGQGPEFLTYFQNEAQLEKSRLLSDRFSAERPKGSFSTLEIQRTEQGDSAMYLCASSARRPGVGETEAFFGQGTRLTVV.

J is TRBJ2-1 and V is TRBV20-1; TRBD2 agrees at 11 bases. The CDR3 length is 17 residues. Germline loops: CDR1 DFQATT, CDR2 SNEGSKA (reference sequence). V trimming: 3 bases; J trimming: 1 base; junction bases outside the gene matches: 8. The chain's CDR3 is CSARGASGGLSYNEQFF. The CDR3 DNA is TGCAGTGCTAGGGGGGCTAGCGGGGGGCTGTCCTACAATGAGCAGTTCTTC.

V and J are TRBV20-1 and TRBJ1-5; 9 bases map to TRBD1. This CDR3 comprises 15 residues. CDR1 and CDR2 (germline): DFQATT, SNEGSKA (reference sequence). The trim removed 2 bases at V and 11 bases at J, leaving 13 bases unmatched. The CDR3 nucleotides read TGCAGTGCTAGATCAACAGGGGGCGCGATGGGGGCCCAGCATTTT. Its translation: CSARSTGGAMGAQHF.

This clonotype was recorded many times. The chain employs TRBV6-5 and TRBJ1-2; D unresolved. Germline V gene data show CDR1 as MNHEY and CDR2 as SVGAGI. The CDR3 covers 15 residues. V gave up 3 bases and J gave up 0 bases, with 11 bases separating them. This CDR3 is CASSYRLDPNYGYTF. CDR3 sequence (DNA): TGTGCCAGCAGTTATCGCTTGGATCCTAACTATGGCTACACCTTC.

CDR3 protein: CASGLDHLLRDPPRDEQFF. CDR3 coding DNA: TGTGCTAGTGGTTTGGACCACCTTCTCCGGGACCCACCTCGGGATGAGCAGTTCTTC. The rearrangement uses TRBV12-5 and TRBJ2-1, with D perhaps assigned TRBD1 or TRBD2 (5 bases each). With 1 base removed from V and 8 bases from J, the gap between germline ends came to 27 bases. CDR1 and CDR2 from the germline V gene are LGHNT and FRNRAP. CDR3 length equals 19 residues.

This chain connects TRBV3-1 to TRBJ2-1, with 9 nucleotides matching TRBD2. V shed 4 bases, J shed 8 bases, and the junction held 12 bases outside the gene matches. The V gene's germline CDR1 is LGHDT and CDR2 YNNKEL (reference sequence). This CDR3 is built from 16 residues. CDR3 sequence (DNA): TGTGCCAGCAGCCCCCACCCGGTAGCGGGGGTCCATGAGCAGTTCTTC. Amino acids: CASSPHPVAGVHEQFF.

The V call is TRBV24-1, the J call TRBJ2-1; TRBD1 agrees at 11 bases. CDR1 and CDR2 from the germline V gene are KGHDR and SFDVKD. V lost 3 bases, J lost 7 bases, and 4 bases stayed unmatched. The CDR3 runs 15 residues. The CDR3 DNA is TGTGCCACCAGTGATCGAGGACAGGGGGCAAATGAGCAGTTCTTC. This sequence encodes CATSDRGQGANEQFF.